These T cell receptor beta chains were read from a single sample in a study of cytomegalovirus exposure and HLA in healthy donors. TCRdb's copy holds only in-frame clones and misses some; the assay was immunoSEQ multiplex PCR. The profile covers roughly 220,000 clones, with around 64% appearing a single time and roughly 2.5% taken by the ten largest. What was sequenced was PBMCs. Source of these receptors: a man in his forties in good health and CMV-seropositive. Each CDR3 is given with its conserved first and last residue. D genes are given only for firm matches. The size field is filled for only some rows; it gives once, few, many or a size class.

>TRBJ2-7|.|TRBV6-6|TRBD1
CASSIDREGYEQYF
TGTGCCAGCAGCATCGACAGGGAAGGCTACGAGCAGTACTTC
>TRBJ2-7|.|TRBV10-1|.
CASSGKYF
TGCGCCAGCAGTGGTAAGTACTTC
>TRBJ1-2|few|TRBV6-4|.
CASSDRGYGYTF
TGTGCCAGCAGCGACCGGGGGTATGGCTACACCTTC
>TRBJ2-7|.|TRBV2|TRBD2
CASSGARGAYEQYF
TGTGCCAGCAGTGGCGCCCGGGGGGCCTACGAGCAGTACTTC
>TRBJ1-2|.|TRBV6-5|TRBD1
CASTMDRGGGYTF
TGTGCCAGCACCATGGACAGGGGTGGTGGCTACACCTTC
>TRBJ1-2|.|TRBV29-1|.
CSVEGGRRNGYTF
TGCAGCGTTGAAGGGGGGCGCAGGAATGGCTACACCTTC
>TRBJ1-5|once|TRBV6-1|TRBD1
CASTRDRGTNQPQHF
TGTGCCAGCACCCGGGACAGGGGTACAAATCAGCCCCAGCATTTT
>TRBJ2-1|.|TRBV4-1|TRBD1
CASSQGPPTGSSYNEQFF
TGCGCCAGCAGCCAAGGTCCACCGACAGGGAGCTCCTACAATGAGCAGTTCTTC
>TRBJ2-7|.|TRBV7-3|TRBD1
CASSLLGTGGGEQYF
TGTGCCAGCAGCTTACTCGGGACAGGGGGCGGCGAGCAGTACTTC
>TRBJ1-1|.|TRBV15|TRBD1
CATSSRTGVMNTEAFF
TGTGCCACCAGCAGTAGGACAGGGGTAATGAACACTGAAGCTTTCTTT
>TRBJ1-2|.|TRBV5-1|.
CASQQQGSGYTF
TGCGCCAGCCAGCAACAGGGAAGTGGCTACACCTTC
>TRBJ2-7|.|TRBV5-1|TRBD1
CASSLWGQGAYEQYF
TGCGCCAGCAGCTTGTGGGGACAGGGGGCTTACGAGCAGTACTTC
>TRBJ1-5|.|TRBV7-2|.
CASSLYGQTNQPQHF
TGTGCCAGCAGCTTGTATGGACAGACGAATCAGCCCCAGCATTTT
>TRBJ2-7|.|TRBV4-1|TRBD2
CASSQVPSLAGNYEQYF
TGCGCCAGCAGCCAAGTCCCGAGTCTAGCGGGGAACTACGAGCAGTACTTC
>TRBJ2-3|.|TRBV19|TRBD1
CASSVQGVPDTQYF
TGTGCCAGTAGTGTACAGGGGGTCCCGGATACGCAGTATTTT
>TRBJ1-5|.|TRBV6-5|.
CASQTRGQPQHF
TGTGCCAGCCAAACTCGGGGTCAGCCCCAGCATTTT
>TRBJ1-2|.|TRBV9|TRBD1
CASSVAQGAVYGYTF
TGTGCCAGCAGCGTGGCACAGGGGGCGGTCTATGGCTACACCTTC
>TRBJ1-5|.|TRBV6-5|.
CASSYRGPNQPQHF
TGTGCCAGCAGTTACCGCGGGCCCAATCAGCCCCAGCATTTT